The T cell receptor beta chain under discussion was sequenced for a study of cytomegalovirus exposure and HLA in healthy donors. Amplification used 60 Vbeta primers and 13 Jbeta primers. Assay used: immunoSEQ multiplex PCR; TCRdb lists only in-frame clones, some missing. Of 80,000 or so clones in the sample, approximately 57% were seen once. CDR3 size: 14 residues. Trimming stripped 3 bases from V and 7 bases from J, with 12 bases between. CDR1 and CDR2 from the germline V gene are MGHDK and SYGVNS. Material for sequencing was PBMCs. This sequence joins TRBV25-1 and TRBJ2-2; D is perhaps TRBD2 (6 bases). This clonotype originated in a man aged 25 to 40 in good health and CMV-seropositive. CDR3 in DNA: TGTGCCAGCAGTGAGGGGGAGGTAAACGGGGAGCTGTTTTTT. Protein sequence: CASSEGEVNGELFF.